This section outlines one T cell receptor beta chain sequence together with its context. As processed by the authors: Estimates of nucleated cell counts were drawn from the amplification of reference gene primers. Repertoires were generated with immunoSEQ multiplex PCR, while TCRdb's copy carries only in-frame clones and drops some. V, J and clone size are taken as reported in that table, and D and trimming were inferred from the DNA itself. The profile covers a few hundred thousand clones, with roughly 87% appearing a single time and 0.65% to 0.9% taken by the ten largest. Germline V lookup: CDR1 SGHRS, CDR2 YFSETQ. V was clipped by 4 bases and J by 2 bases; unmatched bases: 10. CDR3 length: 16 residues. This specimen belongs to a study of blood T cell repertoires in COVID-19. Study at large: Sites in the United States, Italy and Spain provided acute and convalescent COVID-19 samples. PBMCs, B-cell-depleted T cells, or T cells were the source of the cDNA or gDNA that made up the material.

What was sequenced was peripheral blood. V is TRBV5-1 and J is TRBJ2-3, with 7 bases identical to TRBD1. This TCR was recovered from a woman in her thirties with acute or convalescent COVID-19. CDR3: CASSIQPGQPTDTQYF. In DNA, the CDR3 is TGCGCCAGCAGCATACAGCCGGGACAGCCCACAGATACGCAGTATTTT.